The 15 T cell receptor beta chains in this list originate from one sample, sequenced in a study of vaccination and CD4 T cells after COVID-19. Sequencing of cultured CD4+ T cell DNA used the Oncomine TCR Beta short-read assay. TCRdb called the PCR reads again in MiXCR, with one record for every CDR3 protein. The sample contains about 7,200 distinct CDR3 sequences, 33% of which appear only once. These TCRs are of unknown antigen specificity. Sample treatment: roughly 10-day PBMC culture with coronavirus spike peptide pools or control peptides (ViraFEST assay). The unexposed donor gave CD4+ T cells before the COVID-19 pandemic (2011-2018). The material sequenced was CD4+ T cells from blood, cultured in vitro. These receptors all stem from a human donor in good health.

This clonotype has more than one count but fewer than ten. CDR3 DNA sequence: TGCGCCAGCAGACCGGGCGACTATGGCTACACCTTC. It codes for CASRPGDYGYTF. The genes are TRBV5-1 and TRBJ1-2, with D unclear. Trimming removed 5 bases at V and 3 bases at J, with 8 bases between. There are 12 residues in the CDR3. Germline-derived CDR1 and CDR2 are SGHRS and YFSETQ.

This clonotype was seen a handful of times. The rearrangement uses TRBV6-2 or TRBV6-3 and TRBJ2-7; the D gene is possibly TRBD2 (6 bases). The CDR3 is made up of 14 amino acids. Germline lookup yields CDR1 MNHEY and CDR2 SVGEGT. Trimming removed 0 bases from V and 9 bases from J, with 15 bases in between. CDR3 loop: CASSYSGLSTRQYF. The CDR3 nucleotides are TGTGCCAGCAGTTACTCGGGACTTTCTACGAGGCAGTACTTC.

J is TRBJ2-1 and V is TRBV7-2; TRBD2 aligns across 12 bases. The J segment lost 0 bases and the V segment lost 1 base, leaving 7 bases of the junction unmatched. CDR1 is SGHTA and CDR2 is FQGNSA in the germline V gene. This CDR3 has 19 amino acids. CDR3 sequence: CASSLVRTSGASSYNEQFF. The DNA for the CDR3 is TGTGCCAGCAGCTTAGTTAGGACTAGCGGGGCAAGCTCCTACAATGAGCAGTTCTTC.

By frequency in the sample, this clonotype is medium-sized. The V and J genes are TRBV7-2 and TRBJ2-5; the match to TRBD1 covers 8 bases. V shed 6 bases, J shed 5 bases, and the junction held 8 bases outside the gene matches. The germline gives CDR1 SGHTA, CDR2 FQGNSA. This CDR3 contains 14 residues. As DNA, the CDR3 is TGTGCCAGCAGTCTTACGACAGGGGTTGAGACCCAGTACTTC. Its translation is CASSLTTGVETQYF.

This clonotype was found a few times. The chain uses TRBV30 and TRBJ1-5; D not certain. Trimming stripped 1 base from V and 4 bases from J, with 8 bases between. Per the germline V gene, CDR1 is GTSNPN and CDR2 is SVGIG (reference sequence). The CDR3 contains 13 residues. CDR3 DNA sequence: TGTGCCTGGAGTGGCCAGAGAAATCAGCCCCAGCATTTT. Protein: CAWSGQRNQPQHF.

The rearrangement links TRBV27 to TRBJ1-2, with D possibly TRBD1 on 5 matching bases. V dropped 3 bases and J dropped 5 bases, with 22 bases sitting between them. Germline loops: CDR1 MNHEY, CDR2 SMNVEV (reference sequence). The CDR3 consists of 17 residues. The CDR3 sequence is CASSFSGASEDLYGYTF. CDR3 nucleotide sequence: TGTGCCAGCAGTTTCAGCGGGGCATCCGAAGATTTATATGGCTACACCTTC.

Of note for this clonotype: One base away lies a much larger clone, so this may be a sequencing read error. The conserved phenylalanine or tryptophan is not found at the CDR3 terminus, so this likely reflects a read error. The chain employs TRBV20-1 and TRBJ1-6; no clear D gene. The CDR3 spans 14 residues. The ends were cut back, 2 bases at V and 3 bases at J, with 8 bases in the middle. In germline, CDR1 is DFQATT, CDR2 SNEGSKA (reference sequence). The CDR3 region is CSARQDLYNSPLHL. CDR3 nucleotides: TGCAGTGCTAGACAGGACCTCTATAATTCACCCCTCCACCTT.

This clonotype has only a few counts. In DNA form, the CDR3 reads TGTGCCAGCAGTTACTCCAGCTCCTACAATGAGCAGTTCTTC. Protein product: CASSYSSSYNEQFF. The chain combines TRBV6-2 or TRBV6-3 with TRBJ2-1; D ambiguous. Germline V gene sequence: CDR1 MNHEY, CDR2 SVGEGT. The CDR3 has 14 residues. Trimming took off 0 bases at V and 0 bases at J, with 3 bases between the two ends.

The chain recombines TRBV7-2 with TRBJ1-1; weak D call: TRBD1 (5 bases). Trimming left V 3 bases short and J 3 bases short, with 8 bases between. The germline V gene encodes CDR1 SGHTA and CDR2 FQGNSA. The CDR3 is 13 residues long. CDR3 nucleotides: TGTGCCAGCAGCTTGGCAGGGTACACTGAAGCTTTCTTT. It is translated as CASSLAGYTEAFF. The entire variable domain, with the rest obtained from reference TRBV7-2 and TRBJ1-1, is as follows: GAGVSQSPSNKVTEKGKDVELRCDPISGHTALYWYRQSLGQGLEFLIYFQGNSAPDKSGLPSDRFSAERTGGSVSTLTIQRTQQEDSAVYLCASSLAGYTEAFFGQGTRLTVV.

The gene calls are TRBV6-1 and TRBJ2-6; D uncertain. Trimming took off 7 bases at V and 4 bases at J, with 11 bases between the two ends. Germline lookup yields CDR1 MNHNS and CDR2 SASEGT. The length of the CDR3 is 14 residues. The CDR3 DNA reads TGTGCCAGCAAAAATGGGTTAGGGGCCAACGTCCTGACTTTC. As protein: CASKNGLGANVLTF.

This clonotype has only one observation. The rearrangement links TRBV15 to TRBJ2-1, with no clear D. The ends were cut back, 0 bases at V and 8 bases at J, with 8 bases in the middle. Looked up from germline, CDR1 is LNHNV and CDR2 is YYDKDF (reference sequence). The CDR3 is 13 residues long. In nucleotides, the CDR3 is TGTGCCACCAGCAGAGACCATCCATATGAGCAGTTCTTC. Its translation: CATSRDHPYEQFF.

This clonotype showed up just a few times. The V gene is TRBV7-3, the J gene TRBJ2-1; tentatively, D is TRBD1 (6 bases). Trimming removed 5 bases at V and 6 bases at J, with 14 bases between. The CDR3 covers 14 residues. Germline V gives CDR1 SGHTA, CDR2 FQGTGA. CDR3 DNA: TGTGCCAGCAGCCCACCGGACAGACCCAATGAGCAGTTCTTC. It is translated as CASSPPDRPNEQFF.

The V call is TRBV30, the J call TRBJ1-2, with 9 bases lining up with TRBD1. The trim removed 1 base at V and 8 bases at J, leaving 5 bases unmatched. Germline CDR1 and CDR2: GTSNPN and SVGIG (reference sequence). The CDR3 consists of 13 residues. The CDR3 sequence is CAWSDTGGAGYTF. CDR3 nucleotides: TGTGCCTGGAGTGATACAGGGGGCGCGGGCTACACCTTC.

The chain combines TRBV11-1 with TRBJ1-1; D uncertain. Germline V lookup: CDR1 SGHAT, CDR2 FQDESV (reference sequence). Trimming took 3 bases from V and 1 from J, leaving 9 bases between them. This CDR3 contains 14 residues. The CDR3 sequence is CASSLGGTNTEAFF. As DNA, the CDR3 is TGTGCCAGCAGCTTGGGCGGTACGAACACTGAAGCTTTCTTT.

The chain joins TRBV19 to TRBJ1-6; 9 nucleotides match TRBD1. V was pared by 7 bases and J by 8 bases, with 6 bases of the junction left unmatched. This CDR3 spans 14 amino acids. Germline V CDR1 and CDR2: LNHDA, SQIVND (reference sequence). CDR3 loop: CASNPTGGHSPLHF. In DNA form, the CDR3 reads TGTGCCAGTAATCCAACAGGGGGCCATTCACCCCTCCACTTT.